The next 28 T cell receptor beta chains were all read from a single sample in a study of control samples from healthy donors and cancer patients. Here immunoSEQ multiplex PCR was the method, and the copy in TCRdb shows in-frame clones only, minus some. Of 70,000 or so clones detected, 84% appear once; the ten largest clones hold roughly 28%. Material: blood. These receptors all stem from a man aged 50-59 years in good health.

This chain connects TRBV7-6 to TRBJ2-7; no clear D gene. This CDR3 is built from 12 residues. CDR1 is SGHVS and CDR2 is FNYEAQ in the germline V gene. V gave up 6 bases and J gave up 5 bases, with 11 bases separating them. The CDR3 spells CASSLLYNEQYF. Here the CDR3 DNA reads TGTGCCAGCAGTCTCTTGTACAACGAGCAGTACTTC.

The CDR3 DNA reads as TGTGCCAGCAGTATGCCGGGACTAGCGGGAGAGACCCAGTACTTC. It encodes CASSMPGLAGETQYF. This sequence joins TRBV25-1 and TRBJ2-5, with 12 bases matching TRBD2. Germline lookup yields CDR1 MGHDK and CDR2 SYGVNS. The CDR3 contains 15 residues. V gave up 5 bases and J gave up 4 bases; unmatched junction bases: 5.

The gene calls are TRBV14 and TRBJ1-1; D unresolved. Per germline, CDR1 SGHDN and CDR2 FVKESK. The CDR3 covers 13 residues. The germline V and J ends were trimmed by 2 bases and 0 bases, with 4 bases remaining between them. The CDR3 nucleotides are TGTGCCAGCAGCCAAAACATGAACACTGAAGCTTTCTTT. This codes for CASSQNMNTEAFF. Supplemented by reference TRBV14 and TRBJ1-1, the full variable domain reads EAGVTQFPSHSVIEKGQTVTLRCDPISGHDNLYWYRRVMGKEIKFLLHFVKESKQDESGMPNNRFLAERTGGTYSTLKVQPAELEDSGVYFCASSQNMNTEAFFGQGTRLTVV.

The V gene is TRBV3-1 (or the pseudogene TRBV3-2), the J gene TRBJ1-5; TRBD1 aligns across 7 bases. The CDR3 runs 14 residues. The germline CDR1 and CDR2 sequences are LGHDT and YNNKEL (reference sequence). Trimming removed 5 bases from V and 6 bases from J; junction bases left unmatched: 7. CDR3 in amino acids: CASSFRGRGQPQHF. CDR3 coding DNA: TGTGCCAGCAGCTTTAGGGGGCGAGGTCAGCCCCAGCATTTT.

V usage is TRBV5-8 and J usage is TRBJ1-2; no clear D gene. The CDR3 has 13 amino acids. Germline-derived CDR1 and CDR2 are SGHTS and YDEGEE. Trimming stripped 0 bases from V and 4 bases from J, with 7 bases between. The CDR3 here is CASSLAPGYGYTF. The CDR3 bases are TGTGCCAGCAGCTTGGCCCCCGGCTATGGCTACACCTTC.

The chain is built from TRBV7-6 and TRBJ2-1; D is possibly TRBD1 or TRBD2 (5 bases each). This CDR3 comprises 14 residues. V dropped 2 bases and J dropped 9 bases, with 14 bases sitting between them. Per the germline V gene, CDR1 is SGHVS and CDR2 is FNYEAQ. The CDR3 sequence: CASSLFEGRSEQFF. The CDR3 region has the DNA TGTGCCAGCAGCTTATTTGAGGGGCGGAGTGAGCAGTTCTTC.

The V and J genes are TRBV5-1 and TRBJ1-1; D unresolved. Germline V gene lookup returns CDR1 SGHRS and CDR2 YFSETQ. The CDR3 runs to 14 residues. V was cut by 1 base and J by 1 base, with 8 bases left in between. The DNA for the CDR3 is TGCGCCAGCAGCTTGTTCGGCAGGAACACTGAAGCTTTCTTT. It translates to CASSLFGRNTEAFF.

In DNA form, the CDR3 reads TGTGCCAGCAGCTTATACGGGTCAGCAGGGAATTCACCCCTCCACTTT. Translation: CASSLYGSAGNSPLHF. This chain uses TRBV13 with TRBJ1-6; D perhaps matches TRBD1 (5 bases). Germline V lookup: CDR1 PRHDT, CDR2 FYEKMQ (reference sequence). V lost 2 bases and J 7 bases, leaving 15 bases between the germline ends. The CDR3 extends over 16 amino acids.

The chain recombines TRBV5-1 with TRBJ1-1; possible D gene TRBD1, 5 bases. CDR1 and CDR2 (germline): SGHRS, YFSETQ. The CDR3 length is 13 residues. V was trimmed by 5 bases and J by 4 bases, leaving 12 bases between them. In DNA, the CDR3 is TGCGCCAGCAGTAGTGGACACCTCACTGAAGCTTTCTTT. Residues: CASSSGHLTEAFF.

The count of this clone is one. The V call is TRBV6-1, the J call TRBJ1-1; weak D call: TRBD1 (5 bases). CDR3 length: 14 residues. Deletions cut 2 bases from V and 1 base from J, with 8 bases between. CDR1 is MNHNS and CDR2 is SASEGT in the germline V gene. The CDR3 DNA reads TGTGCCAGCAGTGAACCGGGGGAGAACACTGAAGCTTTCTTT. Residues: CASSEPGENTEAFF.

V is TRBV4-3 and J is TRBJ2-3; TRBD1 matches 7 bases. From germline, CDR1 is LGHNA and CDR2 YSLEER. This CDR3 is built from 16 residues. Unmatched junction bases numbered 8, after V lost 1 base and J lost 4 bases. CDR3: CASSQGQGLRADTQYF. The CDR3 DNA follows: TGCGCCAGCAGCCAAGGACAGGGCCTTCGGGCAGATACGCAGTATTTT.

This rearrangement joins TRBV6-4 to TRBJ2-1; TRBD2 agrees at 7 bases. Germline CDR1 is MRHNA and CDR2 is SNTAGT. The CDR3 totals 14 residues. V lost 8 bases and J lost 8; bases outside the gene matches: 12. The CDR3 protein is CASGRDLSSDEQFF. The CDR3 DNA follows: TGTGCCAGCGGGAGGGACCTCTCGAGCGATGAGCAGTTCTTC.

V gene TRBV5-4 combines with J gene TRBJ1-5; D uncertain. Germline CDR1 and CDR2: SGHNT and YYREEE (reference sequence). V lost 0 bases and J lost 2, with 6 bases in between. The CDR3 length is 14 residues. The CDR3 loop reads CASSLAGGNQPQHF. In nucleotides, the CDR3 is TGTGCCAGCAGCTTGGCAGGTGGCAATCAGCCCCAGCATTTT.

The chain links TRBV15 to TRBJ1-3, with 12 nucleotides matching TRBD1. The trim removed 1 base at V and 1 base at J, leaving 8 bases unmatched. This CDR3 has 19 residues. CDR1 and CDR2 (germline): LNHNV, YYDKDF (reference sequence). As DNA, the CDR3 is TGTGCCACCAGCAGAGTTACCGGGACAGGGGGCTCTTCTGGAAACACCATATATTTT. Translated: CATSRVTGTGGSSGNTIYF. Filled out from reference TRBV15 and TRBJ1-3, the complete variable domain reads DAMVIQNPRYQVTQFGKPVTLSCSQTLNHNVMYWYQQKSSQAPKLLFHYYDKDFNNEADTPDNFQSRRPNTSFCFLDIRSPGLGDTAMYLCATSRVTGTGGSSGNTIYFGEGSWLTVV.

This clone was counted a few times. The CDR3 DNA reads as TGCGCCAGCAGCCCCCGACAGGCCGCCTACGAGCAGTACTTC. Its protein is CASSPRQAAYEQYF. The rearrangement joins TRBV5-1 to TRBJ2-7, with D maybe TRBD1 (6 bases). The CDR3 runs 14 residues. From germline, CDR1 is SGHRS and CDR2 YFSETQ. V was clipped by 4 bases and J by 2 bases, with 13 bases between them.

The CDR3 sequence is CASVRDLGLPTGELFF. CDR3 DNA sequence: TGCGCCAGCGTTCGGGACCTAGGGCTGCCCACCGGGGAGCTGTTTTTT. The chain combines TRBV23-1 with TRBJ2-2; either TRBD1 or TRBD2 may supply D (5 bases each). TRBV23-1 is flagged as an ORF with uncertain function. V gave up 8 bases and J gave up 4 bases, with 20 bases separating them. The CDR3 spans 16 residues.

The gene calls are TRBV13 and TRBJ1-3; no clear D gene. The V end was cut by 1 base, the J end by 4 bases, with 2 bases between. The CDR3 sequence is 12 residues long. The germline CDR1 and CDR2 sequences are PRHDT and FYEKMQ (reference sequence). Here the CDR3 reads CASSLAGNTIYF. CDR3 DNA sequence: TGTGCCAGCAGCTTAGCCGGAAACACCATATATTTT.

Comments on this clone: One junction end disagrees with the germline gene, perhaps due to a read error. This sequence joins TRBV5-6 and TRBJ2-3; possibly TRBD1 or TRBD2 for D (7 bases each). The germline CDR1 and CDR2 sequences are SGHDT and YYEEEE. The length of the CDR3 is 17 residues. The CDR3 DNA follows: TGTGCCAGCAGCTTGATAGAGGGGGCAGCGTTTTTACGGGAGGAATTTTTT. Translation gives CASSLIEGAAFLREEFF.

The chain is built from TRBV5-4 and TRBJ2-2; 13 bases are a match to TRBD2. Germline-derived CDR1 and CDR2 are SGHNT and YYREEE (reference sequence). The V and J ends lost 4 bases and 7 bases, in that order; junction bases with no gene match: 10. The CDR3 has 17 amino acids. The CDR3 nucleotides read TGTGCCAGCAGCCCGGGACTAGCGGGGCCCTCAAACGGGGAGCTGTTTTTT. It encodes CASSPGLAGPSNGELFF.

In its sample, this clone was seen once. This rearrangement joins TRBV5-3 to TRBJ1-3; D gene uncertain. TRBV5-3 is an open reading frame, and its role is uncertain. This CDR3 contains 13 residues. Trimming left V 0 bases short and J 7 bases short, with 8 bases between. In DNA form, the CDR3 reads TGTGCCAGAAGCTTGGACGAACGGAACACCATATATTTT. This gives the protein CARSLDERNTIYF.

V is TRBV19 and J is TRBJ1-1; TRBD1 might be the D (5 bases). There are 13 residues in the CDR3. The V gene's germline CDR1 is LNHDA and CDR2 SQIVND (reference sequence). V lost 5 bases to trimming and J lost 2 bases, with 9 bases between them. In nucleotides, the CDR3 is TGTGCCAGTAGTCTGACAGTCAACACTGAAGCTTTCTTT. Its protein is CASSLTVNTEAFF.

This chain joins TRBV4-1 and TRBJ1-1; perhaps TRBD1 as D (5 bases). CDR1 MGHRA and CDR2 YSYEKL come from the germline V gene. The V and J ends lost 2 bases and 10 bases respectively, with 23 bases between them. This CDR3 has 16 residues. DNA of the CDR3: TGCGCCAGCAGCCAAATATTGGGGTGGGACGGGCCCACAGCTTTCTTT. Protein product: CASSQILGWDGPTAFF.

The chain joins TRBV7-9 to TRBJ1-6; no clear D gene. CDR1 SEHNR and CDR2 FQNEAQ come from the germline V gene (reference sequence). The CDR3 extends over 12 amino acids. Trimming left V 8 bases short and J 5 bases short, with 7 bases between. CDR3: CASGQNNSPLHF. Here the CDR3 DNA reads TGTGCCAGCGGTCAGAATAATTCACCCCTCCACTTT.

As for this clone: The identical CDR3 is also encoded by other nucleotide sequences in the sample. The chain employs TRBV30 and TRBJ2-7; no clear D. Trimming pared 0 bases from V and 5 bases from J, leaving 2 bases between. This CDR3 contains 10 residues. Germline V CDR1 and CDR2: GTSNPN, SVGIG (reference sequence). As DNA, the CDR3 is TGTGCCTGGAGTGTCAACGAGCAGTACTTC. This translates into CAWSVNEQYF.

This sequence joins TRBV7-3 and TRBJ1-2; D uncertain. The V gene lost 5 bases and the J gene lost 4 bases, with 11 bases spanning the gap. This CDR3 region has 13 residues. Germline V gives CDR1 SGHTA, CDR2 FQGTGA. The CDR3 here is CASSPSKGYGYTF. DNA for the CDR3: TGTGCCAGCAGCCCCAGCAAGGGCTATGGCTACACCTTC.

The chain recombines TRBV3-1 (or the pseudogene TRBV3-2) with TRBJ2-7, with 7 positions matching TRBD2. The CDR3 extends over 13 amino acids. In germline, CDR1 is LGHDT, CDR2 YNNKEL (reference sequence). Losses at the gene ends were 2 bases for V and 2 bases for J; bases not matched to a gene: 0. The CDR3 DNA sequence: TGTGCCAGCAGCCAAACTAGCGCCTACGAGCAGTACTTC. This translates into CASSQTSAYEQYF.

The CDR3 bases are TGTGCCACCAGCAGAGATATGGACTACAATGAGCAGTTCTTC. Translating gives CATSRDMDYNEQFF. The chain uses TRBV15 and TRBJ2-1, with no clear D. CDR3 length: 14 amino acids. Trimming left V 0 bases short and J 3 bases short, with 6 bases between. Germline V gene data show CDR1 as LNHNV and CDR2 as YYDKDF (reference sequence).

The J gene is TRBJ2-7, the V gene TRBV27; 8 bases line up with TRBD1. Germline V gene lookup returns CDR1 MNHEY and CDR2 SMNVEV (reference sequence). The ends lost 7 bases at V and 7 bases at J; junction bases unmatched: 12. This CDR3 comprises 14 residues. CDR3 region: CASTGGDRGEEQYF. The CDR3 region has the DNA TGTGCCAGCACCGGAGGAGACAGGGGTGAAGAGCAGTACTTC.